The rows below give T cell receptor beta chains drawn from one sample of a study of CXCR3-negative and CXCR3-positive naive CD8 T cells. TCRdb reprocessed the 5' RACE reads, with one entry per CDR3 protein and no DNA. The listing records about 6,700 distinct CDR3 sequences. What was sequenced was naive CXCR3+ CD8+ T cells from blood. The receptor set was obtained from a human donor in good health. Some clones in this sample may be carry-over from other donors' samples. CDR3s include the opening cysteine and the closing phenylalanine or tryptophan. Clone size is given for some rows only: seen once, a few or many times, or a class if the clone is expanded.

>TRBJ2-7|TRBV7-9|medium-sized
CASSLPGGTSYEQYF
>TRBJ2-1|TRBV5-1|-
CASSPSGSNANEQFF
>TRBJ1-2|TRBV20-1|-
CSAKIGGDYGYTF
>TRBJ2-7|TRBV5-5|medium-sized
CASSLEGNIASYEQYF
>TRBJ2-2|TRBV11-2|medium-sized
CASSSGTERNTGELFF
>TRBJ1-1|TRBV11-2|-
CASSYGQGTEAFF
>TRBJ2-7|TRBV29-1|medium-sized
CSVELDLSYEQYF
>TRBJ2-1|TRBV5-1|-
CASSFLDRGFNEQFF
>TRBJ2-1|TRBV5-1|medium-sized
CASSSERVPNEQFF
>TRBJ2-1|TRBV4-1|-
CASSQDPVSSYNEQFF
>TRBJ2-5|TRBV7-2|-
CASSHPGEGLQETQYF
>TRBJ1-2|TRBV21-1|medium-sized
CASSKGSKGLGGQAPNYGYTF
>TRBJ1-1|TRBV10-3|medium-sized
CAIREQGLTEAFF
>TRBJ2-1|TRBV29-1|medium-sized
CSVDERVDSYNEQFF
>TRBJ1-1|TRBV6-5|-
CASRPLLNTEAFF
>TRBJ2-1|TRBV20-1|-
CSAQGQREWYEQFF
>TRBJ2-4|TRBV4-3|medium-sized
CASSQEGLANIQYF
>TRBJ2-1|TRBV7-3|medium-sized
CASSSQRYSSYNEQFF
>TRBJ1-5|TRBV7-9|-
CASSTGVPGNQPQHF
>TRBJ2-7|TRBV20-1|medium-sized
CSALLTGEQYF
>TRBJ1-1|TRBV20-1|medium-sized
CSANRGLPDYRHTEAFF
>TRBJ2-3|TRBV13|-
CASSLGQGLGTDTQYF
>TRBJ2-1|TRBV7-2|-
CASSLVPIPASGNNEQFF